Each of the 10 T cell receptor beta chains below was sequenced from the same sample in a study of early T cells in non-severe SARS-CoV-2 infection. From the 5' RACE reads, TCRdb called clonotypes with MiXCR, one entry per CDR3 protein. The sample records about 55,000 distinct CDR3 sequences, about 13% being singletons. The material was whole blood, obtained at baseline. The receptors come from an adult who was a healthcare worker with PCR-confirmed SARS-CoV-2 infection or an uninfected control (not recorded which).

This clonotype occurred a few times. The chain has TRBV29-1 and TRBJ2-5, with 13 bases identical to TRBD2. Germline trimming cut 6 bases from V and 5 bases from J; bases unmatched to any gene: 9. Germline values: CDR1 SQVTM, CDR2 ANQGSEA. The CDR3 has 15 residues. The CDR3 DNA sequence: TGCAGCGTCCGACTAGCGGGAGGCTATAGGGAGACCCAGTACTTC. It encodes CSVRLAGGYRETQYF.

This clonotype has a count of ten or more. The V and J genes are TRBV7-3 and TRBJ1-6; 7 nucleotides line up with TRBD1. The CDR3 has 14 residues. The germline V gene has CDR1 SGHTA and CDR2 FQGTGA. J gave up 5 bases and V 5 bases, and 3 bases lay outside the gene matches. The CDR3 region has the DNA TGTGCCAGCAGCCAAGGGACAGATAATTCACCCCTCCACTTT. This translates into CASSQGTDNSPLHF.

As DNA, the CDR3 is TGTGCCAGCTCACCCGGGACAGGCCTCTCCTACGAGCAGTACTTC. It is translated as CASSPGTGLSYEQYF. The chain couples TRBV18 to TRBJ2-7; 8 nucleotides agree with TRBD1. This CDR3 spans 15 amino acids. Germline V gene lookup returns CDR1 KGHSH and CDR2 LQKENI. Trimming cost V 3 bases and J 0 bases; bases outside gene matches: 4.

This clonotype occurred many times. The chain recombines TRBV7-3 with TRBJ2-1; 10 bases agree with TRBD2. V shed 2 bases and J 8 bases; nucleotides not matched to a gene: 9. Germline V gives CDR1 SGHTA, CDR2 FQGTGA. The CDR3 sequence is 16 residues long. The CDR3 DNA reads TGTGCCAGCAGCTTACAGGGGCTAGCGGGAGTCGATGAGCAGTTCTTC. Protein: CASSLQGLAGVDEQFF.

The sample holds many counts of this clonotype. The chain combines TRBV6-1 with TRBJ1-6; the D is unclear. This CDR3 is 19 amino acids long. The germline CDR1 and CDR2 sequences are MNHNS and SASEGT. Trimming left V 1 base short and J 0 bases short, with 16 bases between. In nucleotides, the CDR3 is TGTGCCAGCAGTGAAGATTTTAACCGAGGGAGCTCCTATAATTCACCCCTCCACTTT. It codes for CASSEDFNRGSSYNSPLHF.

This clonotype was picked up a small number of times. The V call is TRBV3-1, the J call TRBJ1-2; 10 bases line up with TRBD1. The CDR3 sequence is 15 residues long. Per the germline V gene, CDR1 is LGHDT and CDR2 is YNNKEL (reference sequence). V lost 1 base and J lost 7; bases outside the gene matches: 6. In nucleotides, the CDR3 is TGTGCCAGCAGCCAAGGGCGGACAGGGGGATTTGGCTACACCTTC. Translated: CASSQGRTGGFGYTF.

This clonotype appeared a few times. The chain combines TRBV20-1 with TRBJ2-7; 7 nucleotides line up with TRBD1. V shed 6 bases, J shed 2 bases, and the junction held 7 bases outside the gene matches. Germline V gives CDR1 DFQATT, CDR2 SNEGSKA (reference sequence). This CDR3 is built from 13 residues. The CDR3 protein is CSAKADRTYEQYF. Here the CDR3 DNA reads TGCAGTGCGAAGGCGGACAGGACCTACGAGCAGTACTTC.

This clonotype was counted only a few times. CDR3 bases: TGTGCCAGCAGCCCAGGGTTCACCTATAATTCACCCCTCCACTTT. Protein sequence: CASSPGFTYNSPLHF. The rearrangement links TRBV27 to TRBJ1-6; D possibly corresponds to TRBD1 (5 bases). The CDR3 spans 15 residues. Trimming removed 6 bases at V and 2 bases at J, with 11 bases between. Germline CDR1 MNHEY, CDR2 SMNVEV (reference sequence).

The gene calls are TRBV4-2 and TRBJ2-3; D not resolved. V dropped 2 bases and J dropped 2 bases, with 5 bases sitting between them. This CDR3 is built from 13 residues. Germline V gene lookup returns CDR1 LGHNA and CDR2 YNFKEQ. The CDR3 region is CASSQPYTDTQYF. DNA for the CDR3: TGTGCCAGCAGCCAACCTTACACAGATACGCAGTATTTT.

This chain uses TRBV4-3 with TRBJ2-2, with TRBD2 identical over 12 bases. V was clipped by 3 bases and J by 4 bases; unmatched bases: 6. CDR1 is LGHNA and CDR2 is YSLEER in the germline V gene. The CDR3 sequence is 17 residues long. The DNA of the CDR3 is TGCGCCAGCAGCCAGACTAGCGGGAGTAGTCTCACCGGGGAGCTGTTTTTT. Translated: CASSQTSGSSLTGELFF.